This TCR beta chain originates from a study of shared clonotypes between healthy human individuals (TCRdb year 2020). Regarding the study in general: Two women and a few men aged 18 to 49 years were included in the cohort. Different laboratories and diverse techniques were used to prepare libraries and sequence TCR repertoires, to increase sequencing depth and limit assay-specific biases. Per donor, leukapheresis produced somewhere between about 0.9 and 10 billion PBMCs. The study deeply sequenced blood TCR repertoires of 5 or 6 healthy adults to estimate repertoire size and the extent of clonotype sharing between individuals. For each donor, CD4 naive and CD4 memory were each run on three plates, CD8 naive on two plates, and CD8 memory on one plate. Broad study findings and their caveats: Compared with non-shared clonotypes, clonotypes shared by all four sorted-subset donors had higher generation probabilities. The genetic and exposure-history diversity represented was limited by the small number of donors. Approximately 5% of naive CD4, approximately 3.7% of naive CD8, about 2.1% of memory CD4, and 0.35% to 0.5% of memory CD8 clonotypes were shared across several donors. Sampling was restricted to blood, and TCR repertoires in tissue are likely to differ from TCR repertoires in blood. Pairwise subsampling led to the expectation that sequencing depth would affect the degree of clonotype sharing among donors. Estimated clonotype richness was generally larger for naive than for memory subsets. Rarefaction of sorted-subset datasets indicated incomplete sequencing despite the large sequencing depth.

In the case of this clone: Its antigen specificity is not known. The input lacks base qualities; no much larger clone sits a single base away.

Using the deep immunoSEQ assay, multiplex PCR amplified TCR CDR3 regions from genomic DNA. Genomic DNA extracted from each cell subset was distributed evenly over all wells of several immunoSEQ 96-well plates, and each plate served as one replicate. For sorted subsets, about 200 ng genomic DNA, equal to 25,000 to 35,000 T cell genomes, was loaded into each replicate PCR. The purified libraries were quantified using a Qubit 3.0 fluorometer, sized with a Bioanalyzer 2100, and then quantified again using the KAPA Library Quantification kit. Each immunoSEQ 96-well plate was sequenced on its own single-read 150-cycle Illumina NextSeq 550 flow cell. In the original analysis: Because only junctional sequences without quality scores were contained in the immunoSEQ output, filtering matching that applied to full-length reads could not be performed. Sequences were annotated with PyIR, a Python wrapper for IgBLAST v1.9, and V/J genes and CDR3 were assigned using IMGT germline references. Reads were filtered out if the reads had weak V/J assignments (E-value above 1e-6), no CDR3, stop codons, out-of-frame junctions, or ambiguous translated residues. V3J clonotypes were defined by identical inferred V gene, J gene, and CDR3 amino acid sequence. Percentage overlap between repertoires was calculated by dividing the number of shared unique clonotypes by the size of the smaller repertoire. Three approaches were used to assess repertoire richness: RTK rarefaction, the Chao1 estimator, and Recon v2.1 estimates of unobserved clonotypes. Generation probabilities for all TCRbeta clonotypes obtained by the gDNA method from several donors were computed using OLGA. The immuneACCESS repertoire file appears here via TCRdb, limited to in-frame rearrangements. These files lack a portion of the clones; in checked studies, under half of the deficit traces to unresolved V genes, and the cause of the others is not known. Clone size and V and J calls were adopted from that table, with D and trimming inferred from the DNA. Within this sample are around 79,000 clones, with about 65% of them counted one time only. The ten largest account for roughly 56% of the sample.

Reading the germline V gene gives CDR1 SGHAT and CDR2 FQNNGV. Trimming at the junction amounts to 2 bases on V and 4 bases on J, and the germline ends lie 14 bases apart. The CDR3 measures 15 amino acids from cysteine to phenylalanine. CDR3 DNA only is kept here, 45 bases in frame from base 1. Donors were healthy HIV-negative adults with no recently reported acute infections or vaccinations. Only Caucasian adults living in Nashville, Tennessee, USA were represented among the donors. CD8 memory samples were composed of magnetically selected CD45RO+ cells combined with CCR7-negative CD45RA+ effector memory (TemRA) cells. Blood was obtained by leukapheresis, after which PBMCs were separated by Ficoll-Histopaque density gradient centrifugation and cryopreserved in liquid nitrogen vapor phase. Analytical flow cytometry was used to check the purity and quantity of every magnetically sorted T cell population. From each sorted fraction, genomic DNA was isolated and quantified by UV absorbance on a Nanodrop 2000c.

The rearrangement joined TRBV11-2 to TRBJ2-5; the D gene assignment is ambiguous. The receptor was derived from a man younger than 45 in good health. The specimen sequenced was memory CD8+ T cells sorted from blood. The label giving this sample's cell subset or site can be read as: CD45RO+ cells pooled with CCR7-negative TemRA cells. DNA sequence: TGTGCCAGCAGCTTACCTCGTGTCTCCTTAGAGACCCAGTACTTC. It encodes CASSLPRVSLETQYF.